Below are 21 T cell receptor beta chains sequenced from a single sample in a study of T cells after yellow fever vaccination. TCRdb independently ran MiXCR on the 5' RACE reads; one entry per CDR3 protein. The data contain roughly 350,000 distinct CDR3 sequences, roughly 4% of them seen just once; the ten biggest clones take up approximately 23%. The specimen comprised PBMCs, sampled 5 days after the yellow fever booster vaccination. These receptors all stem from a man younger than 30 who received the YFV17D yellow fever vaccine.

This clonotype was seen a handful of times. V usage is TRBV7-2 and J usage is TRBJ2-1; 7 nucleotides align to TRBD2. The CDR3 has 13 amino acids. The germline V gene has CDR1 SGHTA and CDR2 FQGNSA. The V gene end was trimmed by 3 bases and the J gene end by 12 bases; junction bases not matched to a gene: 8. The CDR3 here is CASSFGVSGGQFF. CDR3 coding DNA: TGTGCCAGCAGCTTCGGTGTCTCGGGGGGGCAGTTCTTC.

The chain joins TRBV19 to TRBJ1-1; the D gene is possibly TRBD1 (6 bases). The CDR3 spans 12 residues. The germline V gene has CDR1 LNHDA and CDR2 SQIVND (reference sequence). Trimming left V 5 bases short and J 11 bases short, with 15 bases between. DNA for the CDR3: TGTGCCAGTAGTCCCAGGGGAGGGACGGCTTTCTTT. It yields the protein CASSPRGGTAFF.

Only a few counts were recorded for this clonotype. The chain couples TRBV7-8 to TRBJ2-2, with 8 bases identical to TRBD1. This CDR3 region has 18 residues. The V and J ends lost 5 bases and 1 base, in that order; junction bases with no gene match: 12. CDR1 SGHVS and CDR2 FQNEAQ come from the germline V gene. CDR3 DNA: TGTGCCAGCAGCCAAAACAGGGGGGTAGCGCAGAACACCGGGGAGCTGTTTTTT. It codes for CASSQNRGVAQNTGELFF.

This clonotype was counted only a few times. This chain uses TRBV12-3 or TRBV12-4 with TRBJ2-2, with D unresolved. Between the trimmed V and J ends, which lost 6 bases and 8 bases, there was a span of 13 bases. The CDR3 contains 13 residues. CDR3 sequence: CASRLTRSGELFF. The CDR3 nucleotides read TGTGCCAGCAGATTAACTCGTTCAGGGGAGCTGTTTTTT.

The J gene is TRBJ2-7, the V gene TRBV29-1; D remains unclear. Trimming cost V 5 bases and J 7 bases, with 15 bases left between them. This CDR3 has 12 residues. Looked up from germline, CDR1 is SQVTM and CDR2 is ANQGSEA. The CDR3 DNA reads as TGCAGCGTTAGGGAAAGGGTTTTTGAGCAGTACTTC. Amino acid sequence: CSVRERVFEQYF.

This clonotype has a count of ten or more. This rearrangement joins TRBV12-3 or TRBV12-4 to TRBJ2-2, with TRBD2 as a possible D gene (6 bases). The germline V and J ends were trimmed by 2 bases and 7 bases, with 8 bases remaining between them. The CDR3 sequence is 13 residues long. The chain's CDR3 is CASSLREVGELFF. CDR3 coding DNA: TGTGCCAGCAGTTTAAGGGAGGTCGGGGAGCTGTTTTTT.

The rearrangement joins TRBV10-3 to TRBJ2-1; 10 bases are a match to TRBD2. The CDR3 length is 14 residues. J was trimmed by 2 bases and V by 7 bases; bases with no gene match: 2. Germline lookup yields CDR1 ENHRY and CDR2 SYGVKD. The CDR3 region has the DNA TGTGCCATCAAGAGCGGGGGGGCCTACAATGAGCAGTTCTTC. Its translation: CAIKSGGAYNEQFF.

The chain has TRBV20-1 and TRBJ2-1; D may be TRBD2 (5 bases). Germline V CDR1 and CDR2: DFQATT, SNEGSKA (reference sequence). Deletions cut 0 bases from V and 0 bases from J, with 12 bases between. The CDR3 is 16 residues long. The CDR3 sequence: CSARDRTGSSYNEQFF. DNA for the CDR3: TGCAGTGCTAGAGATAGGACGGGGAGCTCCTACAATGAGCAGTTCTTC.

This clonotype was seen many times. The chain links TRBV20-1 to TRBJ1-1; no reliable D call. V was shortened by 0 bases and J by 0 bases, with 8 bases between the two germline ends. Per germline, CDR1 DFQATT and CDR2 SNEGSKA (reference sequence). The CDR3 covers 14 residues. The CDR3 loop is CSAREIRVNTEAFF. The CDR3 DNA reads as TGCAGTGCTAGAGAGATTCGGGTGAACACTGAAGCTTTCTTT.

Only a few counts were recorded for this clonotype. The V call is TRBV29-1, the J call TRBJ1-4, with 7 bases lining up with TRBD1. The CDR3 runs 13 residues. V was clipped by 4 bases and J by 6 bases; unmatched bases: 5. The germline CDR1 and CDR2 sequences are SQVTM and ANQGSEA. Here the CDR3 reads CSVAGTVDEKLFF. The CDR3 DNA sequence: TGCAGCGTTGCCGGGACAGTGGATGAAAAACTGTTTTTT. The full variable domain, rest sourced from reference TRBV29-1 and TRBJ1-4, is SAVISQKPSRDICQRGTSLTIQCQVDSQVTMMFWYRQQPGQSLTLIATANQGSEATYESGFVIDKFPISRPNLTFSTLTVSNMSPEDSSIYLCSVAGTVDEKLFFGSGTQLSVL.

This clonotype was picked up a small number of times. The chain carries TRBV4-2 and TRBJ2-7, with TRBD2 as a possible D gene (5 bases). V dropped 1 base and J dropped 2 bases, with 9 bases sitting between them. The germline V gene has CDR1 LGHNA and CDR2 YNFKEQ. CDR3 length: 14 amino acids. The CDR3 nucleotides read TGTGCCAGCAGCCAAGTTGAGCGGACCTACGAGCAGTACTTC. It encodes CASSQVERTYEQYF.

This clonotype has more than one count but fewer than ten. This sequence joins TRBV5-8 and TRBJ1-2; D ambiguous. Trimming removed 2 bases at V and 5 bases at J, with 7 bases between. Germline loops: CDR1 SGHTS, CDR2 YDEGEE. The CDR3 covers 12 residues. The CDR3 here is CASSFTPYGYTF. Here the CDR3 DNA reads TGTGCCAGCAGCTTTACACCTTATGGCTACACCTTC.

The V and J genes are TRBV14 and TRBJ2-7; 7 positions match TRBD1. Unmatched junction bases numbered 9, after V lost 3 bases and J lost 1 base. This CDR3 is 16 amino acids long. Per germline, CDR1 SGHDN and CDR2 FVKESK. The DNA of the CDR3 is TGTGCCAGCAGCCACGTTCGGGACAGCCGATCCTACGAGCAGTACTTC. Its translation: CASSHVRDSRSYEQYF.

This clonotype was counted between two and nine times. The chain employs TRBV4-1 and TRBJ2-2; 9 bases map to TRBD2. J lost 7 bases, V lost 1 base, and 4 bases had no gene match. Germline assignment: CDR1 MGHRA and CDR2 YSYEKL. CDR3 length: 15 residues. The CDR3 region has the DNA TGCGCCAGCAGCCAAGGGCTAGCGGGGAACGGGGAGCTGTTTTTT. The encoded protein is CASSQGLAGNGELFF.

This clonotype showed up many times. V is TRBV5-6 and J is TRBJ1-3; D is undetermined. The CDR3 loop spans 14 amino acids. Trimming left V 0 bases short and J 0 bases short, with 4 bases between. Germline lookup yields CDR1 SGHDT and CDR2 YYEEEE. For the CDR3, the DNA is TGTGCCAGCAGCTTGGAGAGCTCTGGAAACACCATATATTTT. Translation: CASSLESSGNTIYF.

J is TRBJ1-1 and V is TRBV4-3; D is perhaps TRBD1 (6 bases). V lost 1 base to trimming and J lost 10 bases, with 19 bases between them. The CDR3 spans 15 residues. The germline gives CDR1 LGHNA, CDR2 YSLEER. The chain's CDR3 is CASSQAPTGGSLAFF. In DNA, the CDR3 is TGCGCCAGCAGCCAAGCCCCGACAGGAGGGTCATTAGCTTTCTTT.

This clonotype was observed at least ten times. The chain recombines TRBV12-3 or TRBV12-4 with TRBJ1-4; 9 bases fit TRBD1. The CDR3 is 13 residues long. The trim removed 8 bases at V and 7 bases at J, leaving 5 bases unmatched. The CDR3 spells CASWTGVGEKLFF. The CDR3 DNA reads as TGTGCCAGCTGGACAGGGGTCGGTGAAAAACTGTTTTTT.

This clonotype turned up a few times. The rearrangement links TRBV7-2 to TRBJ2-1; D unclear. V was pared by 2 bases and J by 10 bases, with 12 bases between. Germline V gene lookup returns CDR1 SGHTA and CDR2 FQGNSA. The CDR3 spans 13 residues. This CDR3 is CASSLRRPLEQFF. The CDR3 coding sequence is TGTGCCAGCAGCTTACGCAGGCCCCTGGAGCAGTTCTTC.

The chain combines TRBV5-1 with TRBJ2-4, with 13 bases matching TRBD2. Germline assignment: CDR1 SGHRS and CDR2 YFSETQ. The V segment lost 4 bases and the J segment 7 bases; nucleotides outside the gene matches: 8. This CDR3 comprises 16 residues. The CDR3 sequence: CASSTGLAGVRNIQYF. CDR3 coding DNA: TGCGCCAGCAGCACAGGACTAGCGGGGGTTAGGAACATTCAGTACTTC.

The table lists this clonotype with a few counts. This chain connects TRBV7-9 to TRBJ2-1, with TRBD1 as a possible D gene (5 bases). The V gene lost 5 bases and the J gene lost 9 bases, with 17 bases spanning the gap. Germline loops: CDR1 SEHNR, CDR2 FQNEAQ (reference sequence). CDR3 length: 14 residues. The CDR3 DNA reads TGTGCCAGCAGCCTAACAGGATTGATAAGTGAGCAGTTCTTC. It specifies CASSLTGLISEQFF.

This clonotype was picked up many times. The V and J genes are TRBV7-8 and TRBJ2-1, with D tentatively TRBD2 (7 bases). The germline V gene encodes CDR1 SGHVS and CDR2 FQNEAQ. The CDR3 runs to 17 residues. Trimming shortened V by 8 bases and J by 4 bases, and 24 bases separated the two germline ends. The CDR3 DNA reads TGTGCCAGCCGGGTCCTTACTGCGGGGGCAAATTACAATGAGCAGTTCTTC. Residues: CASRVLTAGANYNEQFF. The variable domain in full, completed from reference TRBV7-8 and TRBJ2-1, reads GAGVSQSPRYKVAKRGQDVALRCDPISGHVSLFWYQQALGQGPEFLTYFQNEAQLDKSGLPSDRFFAERPEGSVSTLKIQRTQQEDSAVYLCASRVLTAGANYNEQFFGPGTRLTVL.